The T cell receptor (beta chain) under discussion was sequenced for a study of shared clonotypes between healthy human individuals. Clones were read by immunoSEQ multiplex PCR, and TCRdb kept only the in-frame ones, dropping some. There are fewer than 2.5 million clones in the sample; more than 85% occur only once, and approximately 0.35% lies in the top ten. The V and J ends lost 0 bases and 1 base respectively, with 9 bases between them. Germline V gene data show CDR1 as KGHSH and CDR2 as LQKENI. The CDR3 is made up of 16 amino acids. Naive CD4+ cells were CD45RA-selected; the remaining cells were memory.

J is TRBJ2-2 and V is TRBV18; weak D call: TRBD2 (6 bases). The TCR was taken from a man aged 18 to 35 in good health. Some clones in this sample may be carry-over from other donors' samples. The sample taken for sequencing was naive CD4+ T cells from PBMCs. Subset given: CD45RA+ positively selected. This CDR3 is CASSPPEGLNTGELFF. CDR3 nucleotides: TGTGCCAGCTCACCACCGGAGGGATTGAACACCGGGGAGCTGTTTTTT.